This TCR beta chain was documented in a study of T cell responses to AZD1222 COVID-19 vaccine. Overall study context: Second doses that came at about 4 or about 12 weeks were put together.

Method: immunoSEQ multiplex PCR; TCRdb's copy keeps in-frame clones and lacks some. The table has about 150,000 clones, about 88% seen once. CDR3 length: 18 amino acids. Study conclusions and caveats: Females outnumbered males among donors, who were mostly white British; clonal diversity was possibly underestimated. Without day 14 samples, only post-peak T cell repertoires were studied. Just a handful of AZD1222 recipients were seropositive at baseline.

As regards this clone: Its cognate antigen is unknown.

Sequenced here: peripheral blood, sampled on day 0 of AZD1222 vaccination. The rearrangement links TRBV21-1 to TRBJ1-5. TRBV21-1 counts as a pseudogene. This sequence was found in an adult in good health. The DNA for the CDR3 is TGTGCCAGCACCTTCCAACGGCCGGCCGGGGTGGTCGATCAGCCCCAGCATTTT. Translated, it gives CASTFQRPAGVVDQPQHF.